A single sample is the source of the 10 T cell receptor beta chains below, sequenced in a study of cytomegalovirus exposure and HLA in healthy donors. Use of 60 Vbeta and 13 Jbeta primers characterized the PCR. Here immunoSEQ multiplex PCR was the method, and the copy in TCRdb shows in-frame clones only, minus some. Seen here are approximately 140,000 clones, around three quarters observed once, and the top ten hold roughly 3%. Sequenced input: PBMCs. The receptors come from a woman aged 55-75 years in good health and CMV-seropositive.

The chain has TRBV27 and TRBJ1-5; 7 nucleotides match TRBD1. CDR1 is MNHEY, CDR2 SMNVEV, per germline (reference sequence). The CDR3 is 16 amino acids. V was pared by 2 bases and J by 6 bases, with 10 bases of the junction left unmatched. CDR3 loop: CASSLKARQGGQPQHF. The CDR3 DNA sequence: TGTGCCAGCAGTTTAAAGGCTCGACAGGGTGGTCAGCCCCAGCATTTT.

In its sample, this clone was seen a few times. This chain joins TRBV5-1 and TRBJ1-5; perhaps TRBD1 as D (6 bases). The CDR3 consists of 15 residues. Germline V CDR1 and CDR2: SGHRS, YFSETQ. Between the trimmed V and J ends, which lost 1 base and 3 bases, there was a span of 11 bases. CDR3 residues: CASSLTTGSNQPQHF. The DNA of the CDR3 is TGCGCCAGCAGCTTGACAACAGGGTCCAATCAGCCCCAGCATTTT.

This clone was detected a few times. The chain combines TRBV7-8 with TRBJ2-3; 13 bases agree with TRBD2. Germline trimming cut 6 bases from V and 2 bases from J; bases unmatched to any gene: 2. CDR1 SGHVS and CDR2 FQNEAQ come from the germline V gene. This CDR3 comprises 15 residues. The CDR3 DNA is TGTGCCAGCAGAGGACTAGCGGGGGTCACAGATACGCAGTATTTT. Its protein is CASRGLAGVTDTQYF. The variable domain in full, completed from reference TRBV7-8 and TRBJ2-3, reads GAGVSQSPRYKVAKRGQDVALRCDPISGHVSLFWYQQALGQGPEFLTYFQNEAQLDKSGLPSDRFFAERPEGSVSTLKIQRTQQEDSAVYLCASRGLAGVTDTQYFGPGTRLTVL.

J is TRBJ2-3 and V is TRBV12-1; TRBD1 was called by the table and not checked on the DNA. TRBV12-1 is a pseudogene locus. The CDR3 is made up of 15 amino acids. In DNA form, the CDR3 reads TGTGCCAGCGGCACCAACAGGGATAGCACAGATACGCAGTATTTT. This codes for CASGTNRDSTDTQYF.

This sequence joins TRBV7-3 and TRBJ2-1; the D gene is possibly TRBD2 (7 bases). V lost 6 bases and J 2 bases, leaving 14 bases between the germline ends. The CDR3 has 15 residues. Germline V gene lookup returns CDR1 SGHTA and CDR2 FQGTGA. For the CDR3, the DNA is TGTGCCAGCAGTTGGGGGGGGCCTACCTACAATGAGCAGTTCTTC. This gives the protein CASSWGGPTYNEQFF. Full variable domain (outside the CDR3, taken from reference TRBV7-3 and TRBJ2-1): GAGVSQTPSNKVTEKGKYVELRCDPISGHTALYWYRQSLGQGPEFLIYFQGTGAADDSGLPNDRFFAVRPEGSVSTLKIQRTERGDSAVYLCASSWGGPTYNEQFFGPGTRLTVL.

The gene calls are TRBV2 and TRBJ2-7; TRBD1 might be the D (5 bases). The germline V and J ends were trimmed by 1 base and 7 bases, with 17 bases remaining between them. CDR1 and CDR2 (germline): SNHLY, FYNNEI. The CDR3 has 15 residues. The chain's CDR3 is CASSEGSQGGAEQYF. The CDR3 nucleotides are TGTGCCAGCAGTGAAGGGTCCCAGGGTGGGGCGGAGCAGTACTTC.

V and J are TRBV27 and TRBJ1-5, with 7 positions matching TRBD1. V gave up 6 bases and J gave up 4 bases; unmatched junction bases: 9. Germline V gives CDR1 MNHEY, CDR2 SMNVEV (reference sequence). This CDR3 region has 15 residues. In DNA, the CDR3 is TGTGCCAGCAGCACGGGACAGACATGGAATCAGCCCCAGCATTTT. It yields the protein CASSTGQTWNQPQHF.

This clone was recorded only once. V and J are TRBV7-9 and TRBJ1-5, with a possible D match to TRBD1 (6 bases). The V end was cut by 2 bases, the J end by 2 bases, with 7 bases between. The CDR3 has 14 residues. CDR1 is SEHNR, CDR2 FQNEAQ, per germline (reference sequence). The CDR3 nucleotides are TGTGCCAGCAGCTTACCAGGGGGCAATCAGCCCCAGCATTTT. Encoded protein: CASSLPGGNQPQHF. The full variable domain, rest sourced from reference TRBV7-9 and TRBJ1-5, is DTGVSQNPRHKITKRGQNVTFRCDPISEHNRLYWYRQTLGQGPEFLTYFQNEAQLEKSRLLSDRFSAERPKGSFSTLEIQRTEQGDSAMYLCASSLPGGNQPQHFGDGTRLSIL.

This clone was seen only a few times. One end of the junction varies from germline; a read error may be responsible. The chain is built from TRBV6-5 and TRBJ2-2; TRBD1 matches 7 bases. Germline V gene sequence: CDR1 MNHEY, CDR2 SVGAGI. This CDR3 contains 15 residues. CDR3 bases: TGTGCCAGCAGACGAACGGGACAGAACAGCGGGGAGCTGTTTTTT. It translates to CASRRTGQNSGELFF.

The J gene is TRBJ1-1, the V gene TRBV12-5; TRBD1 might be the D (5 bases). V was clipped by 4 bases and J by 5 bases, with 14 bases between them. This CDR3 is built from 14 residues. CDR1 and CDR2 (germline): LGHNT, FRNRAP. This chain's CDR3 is CASGSGQGWTEAFF. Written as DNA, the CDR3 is TGTGCTAGTGGTTCAGGGCAGGGTTGGACTGAAGCTTTCTTT.